Listed below are T cell receptor beta chains from one sample, sequenced in a study of T cell changes during pregnancy in multiple sclerosis. Sequencing was performed with immunoSEQ multiplex PCR; in TCRdb, only in-frame clones are kept and a portion is missing. The table shows roughly 60,000 clones, with 90% occurring only once. Sequenced here: peripheral blood, sampled in the second trimester of pregnancy. These receptors were obtained from a female donor in good health, enrolled as a control in a pregnancy study. CDR3s leave out the opening cysteine and the closing phenylalanine or tryptophan. A clone size is listed for some rows: how often the clone was seen (once, few, many), or a class if it is expanded.

TRBV5-1	TRBJ2-7	-	ASRGDSSYEQY
TRBV28	TRBJ2-7	once	ASSFERSSYEQY
TRBV2	TRBJ2-1	-	ASSDVGLGQF
TRBV6-1	TRBJ2-2	once	ASGKGDRRTGELF
TRBV7-9	TRBJ2-5	-	ASSLGQDIRKETQY
TRBV20-1	TRBJ2-7	-	SVIPRYEQY
TRBV28	TRBJ2-1	-	ASTPLAFDSYNEQF
TRBV7-2	TRBJ2-1	-	ASSLGRNEQF
TRBV6-5	TRBJ2-2	-	ASRKLDRVTGELF
TRBV29-1	TRBJ1-1	-	SVQGGTGNTEAF
TRBV6-5	TRBJ1-2	-	ASSVAGSTNGYT
TRBV9	TRBJ2-1	-	ASSVRLASSRYNEQF
TRBV28	TRBJ1-2	-	ASSLRRWGVDYGYT
TRBV18	TRBJ1-4	many	ASSRTGTNEKLF
TRBV4-1	TRBJ1-6	-	AVPFEESSYNSPLH
TRBV6-1	TRBJ1-4	-	ASVQGGGNEKLF
TRBV28	TRBJ1-1	-	AISGGEAF
TRBV9	TRBJ1-1	-	ASSVQDRGSDTEAF
TRBV7-2	TRBJ1-1	-	ASSPYLNTEAF
TRBV9	TRBJ2-5	-	ASSARLAGDGETQY
TRBV27	TRBJ2-3	-	ASIGTDTQY
TRBV2	TRBJ2-3	-	ASSHPDRGGTDTQY
TRBV15	TRBJ2-4	-	ATSPRTSGTKNIQY
TRBV6-4	TRBJ2-3	-	ASRGGGTDTQY
TRBV4-1	TRBJ2-3	once	ASSRILAASTDTQY
TRBV11-2	TRBJ2-7	-	ASSYRGAGLALSEQY
TRBV19	TRBJ1-2	-	ASSIGTRGKFYGYT
TRBV29-1	TRBJ1-2	-	SVVGSGYT
TRBV5-1	TRBJ2-7	once	ASSLEGPAGEQY
TRBV29-1	TRBJ1-2	-	SVPDRAGYT
TRBV29-1	TRBJ2-7	-	SVEARGGEQY
TRBV7-7	TRBJ2-5	-	ASRGRSSETQY
TRBV6-5	TRBJ1-5	-	ASSQGTGGWQPQH
TRBV5-1	TRBJ2-5	-	ASSLVSGRALKTQY
TRBV7-9	TRBJ2-7	-	ASSPRDYTYEQY
TRBV28	TRBJ2-3	-	ASSLRGFNTDTQY
TRBV5-1	TRBJ1-2	-	ASKGTAANYGYT